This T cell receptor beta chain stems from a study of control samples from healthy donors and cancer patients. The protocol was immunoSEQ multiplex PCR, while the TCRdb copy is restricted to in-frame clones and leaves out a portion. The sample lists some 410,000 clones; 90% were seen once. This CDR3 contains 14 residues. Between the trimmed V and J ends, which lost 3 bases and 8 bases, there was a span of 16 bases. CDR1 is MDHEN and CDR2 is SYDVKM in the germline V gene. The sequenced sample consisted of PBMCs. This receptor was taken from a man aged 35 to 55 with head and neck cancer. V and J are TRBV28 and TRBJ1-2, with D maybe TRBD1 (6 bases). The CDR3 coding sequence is TGTGCCAGCAGTTTGACAGGACGCGGGGGCGGCTACACCTTC. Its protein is CASSLTGRGGGYTF.